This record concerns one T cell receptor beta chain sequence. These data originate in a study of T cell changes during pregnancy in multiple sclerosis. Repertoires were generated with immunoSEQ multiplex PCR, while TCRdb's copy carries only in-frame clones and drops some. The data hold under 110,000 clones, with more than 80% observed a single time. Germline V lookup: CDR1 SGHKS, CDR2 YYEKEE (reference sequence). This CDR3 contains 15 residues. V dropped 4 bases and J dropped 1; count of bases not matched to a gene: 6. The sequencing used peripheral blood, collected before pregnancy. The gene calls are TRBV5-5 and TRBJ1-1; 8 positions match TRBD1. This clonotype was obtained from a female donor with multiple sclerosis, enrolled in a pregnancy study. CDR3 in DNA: TGTGCCAGCAGCCTATGGGACAGGAGGAACACTGAAGCTTTCTTT. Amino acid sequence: CASSLWDRRNTEAFF.